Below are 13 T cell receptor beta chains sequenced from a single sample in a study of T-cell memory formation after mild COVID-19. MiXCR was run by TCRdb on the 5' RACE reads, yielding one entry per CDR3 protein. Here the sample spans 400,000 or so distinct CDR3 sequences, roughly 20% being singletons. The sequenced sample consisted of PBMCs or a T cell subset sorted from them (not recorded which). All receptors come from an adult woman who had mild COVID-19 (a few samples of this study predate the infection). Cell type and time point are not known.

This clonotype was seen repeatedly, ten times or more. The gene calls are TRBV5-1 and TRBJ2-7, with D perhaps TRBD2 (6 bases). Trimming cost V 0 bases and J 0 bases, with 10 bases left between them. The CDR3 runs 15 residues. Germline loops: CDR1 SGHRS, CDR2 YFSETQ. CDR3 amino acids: CASSLGGGNSYEQYF. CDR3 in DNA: TGCGCCAGCAGCTTGGGGGGAGGAAACTCCTACGAGCAGTACTTC.

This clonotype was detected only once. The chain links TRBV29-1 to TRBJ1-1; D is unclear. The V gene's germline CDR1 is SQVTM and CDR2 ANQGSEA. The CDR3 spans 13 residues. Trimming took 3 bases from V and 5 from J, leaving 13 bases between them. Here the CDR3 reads CSVDLAGRTEAFF. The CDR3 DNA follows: TGCAGCGTTGACCTGGCAGGACGGACTGAAGCTTTCTTT.

The CDR3 DNA is TGTGCCAGCAGTTACCTTCGGGACAGTAGTGAAAAACTGTTTTTT. This sequence encodes CASSYLRDSSEKLFF. The chain has TRBV6-6 and TRBJ1-4; 7 positions agree with TRBD1. There are 15 residues in the CDR3. Germline CDR1 is MNHNY and CDR2 is SVGAGI (reference sequence). V lost 2 bases, J lost 7 bases, and 7 bases stayed unmatched.

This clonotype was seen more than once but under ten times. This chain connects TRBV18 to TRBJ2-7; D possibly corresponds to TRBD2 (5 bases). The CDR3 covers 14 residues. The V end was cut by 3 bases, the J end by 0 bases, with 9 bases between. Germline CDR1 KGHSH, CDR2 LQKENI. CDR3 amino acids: CASSPTAGSYEQYF. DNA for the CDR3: TGTGCCAGCTCACCTACTGCGGGCTCCTACGAGCAGTACTTC.

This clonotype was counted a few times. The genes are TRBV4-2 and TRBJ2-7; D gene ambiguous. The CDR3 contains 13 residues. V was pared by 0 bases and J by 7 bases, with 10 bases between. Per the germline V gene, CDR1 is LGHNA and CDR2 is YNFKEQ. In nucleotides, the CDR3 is TGTGCCAGCAGCCAAGATAACGGTCGGGAGCAGTACTTC. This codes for CASSQDNGREQYF.

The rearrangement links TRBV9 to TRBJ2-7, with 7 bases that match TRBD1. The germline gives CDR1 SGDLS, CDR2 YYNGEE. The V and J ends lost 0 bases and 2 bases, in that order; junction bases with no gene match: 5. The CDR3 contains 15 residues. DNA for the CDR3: TGTGCCAGCAGCGTAGTCCCGGACAGGACCTACGAGCAGTACTTC. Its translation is CASSVVPDRTYEQYF.

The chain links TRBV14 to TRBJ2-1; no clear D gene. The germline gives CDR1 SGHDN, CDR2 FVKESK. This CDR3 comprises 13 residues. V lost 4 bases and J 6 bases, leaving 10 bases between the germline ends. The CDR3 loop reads CASSPGSANEQFF. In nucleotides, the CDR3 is TGTGCCAGCAGCCCCGGGTCCGCCAATGAGCAGTTCTTC.

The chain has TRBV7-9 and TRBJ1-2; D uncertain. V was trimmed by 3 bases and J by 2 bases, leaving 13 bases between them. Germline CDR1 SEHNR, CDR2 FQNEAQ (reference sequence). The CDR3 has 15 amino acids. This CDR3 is CASSFGGNPNYGYTF. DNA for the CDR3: TGTGCCAGCAGCTTTGGAGGTAACCCAAACTATGGCTACACCTTC.

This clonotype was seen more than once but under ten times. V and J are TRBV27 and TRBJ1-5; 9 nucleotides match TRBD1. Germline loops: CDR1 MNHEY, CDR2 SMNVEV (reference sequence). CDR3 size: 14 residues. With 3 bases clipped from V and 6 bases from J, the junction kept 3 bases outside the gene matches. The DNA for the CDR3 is TGTGCCAGCAGTTTGGGGGGACAGGGTCAGCCCCAGCATTTT. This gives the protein CASSLGGQGQPQHF.

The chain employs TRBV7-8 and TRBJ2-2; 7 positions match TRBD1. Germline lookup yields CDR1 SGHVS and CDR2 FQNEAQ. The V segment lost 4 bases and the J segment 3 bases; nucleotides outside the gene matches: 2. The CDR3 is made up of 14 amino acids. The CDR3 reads CASSWDSYTGELFF. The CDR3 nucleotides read TGTGCCAGCAGCTGGGACAGTTACACCGGGGAGCTGTTTTTT.

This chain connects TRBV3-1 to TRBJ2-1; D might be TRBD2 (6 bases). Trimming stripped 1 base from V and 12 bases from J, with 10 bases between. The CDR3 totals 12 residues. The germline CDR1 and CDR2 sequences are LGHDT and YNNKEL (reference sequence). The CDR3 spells CASSQGGGMQFF. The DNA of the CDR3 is TGTGCCAGCAGCCAAGGGGGCGGGATGCAGTTCTTC.

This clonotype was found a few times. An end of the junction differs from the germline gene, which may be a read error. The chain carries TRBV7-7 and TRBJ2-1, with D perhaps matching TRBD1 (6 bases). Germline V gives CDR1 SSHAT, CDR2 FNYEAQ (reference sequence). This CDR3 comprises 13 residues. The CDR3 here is CASSRGQRNEQFF. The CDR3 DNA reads TGTGCTAGCAGCCGCGGACAGAGAAATGAGCAGTTCTTC.

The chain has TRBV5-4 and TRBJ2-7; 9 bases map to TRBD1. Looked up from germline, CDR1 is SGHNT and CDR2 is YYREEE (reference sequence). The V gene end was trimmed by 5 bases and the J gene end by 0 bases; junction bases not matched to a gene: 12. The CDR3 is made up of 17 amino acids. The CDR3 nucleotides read TGTGCCAGCAGATTTTTCCTGGGACAGGGAACCTCCTACGAGCAGTACTTC. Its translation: CASRFFLGQGTSYEQYF.